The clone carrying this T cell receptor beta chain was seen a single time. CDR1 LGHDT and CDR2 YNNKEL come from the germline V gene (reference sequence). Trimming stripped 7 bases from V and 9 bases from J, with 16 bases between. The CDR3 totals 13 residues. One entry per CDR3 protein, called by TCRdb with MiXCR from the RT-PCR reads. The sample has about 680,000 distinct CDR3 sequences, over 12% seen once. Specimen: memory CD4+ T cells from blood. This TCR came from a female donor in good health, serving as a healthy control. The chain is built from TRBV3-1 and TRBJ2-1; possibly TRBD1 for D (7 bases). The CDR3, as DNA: TGTGCCAGCACCCTCAGGGGGGATGGTGAGCAGTTCTTC. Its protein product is CASTLRGDGEQFF.